The 30 T cell receptor beta chains below all came from one sample that was sequenced in a study of beta chain features in type 1 diabetes. Overall study results and limits: A moderate, significant TCRB CDR3 shortening appeared in type 1 diabetes across four CD4+ subsets.

Antigen specificity for these receptors is unknown. cDNA synthesis used the whole RNA isolate, giving expressed TCRB sequences. Sequenced by immunoSEQ multiplex PCR; TCRdb stores in-frame clones only, minus some. This sample has about 160,000 clones, with approximately 8% found just once. Sequencing was performed on central memory CD4+ T cells from blood. These receptors were collected from a man aged 18 to 30 with type 1 diabetes.

This clone was seen more than once but under ten times. The rearrangement uses TRBV7-2 and TRBJ1-2, with D perhaps matching TRBD1 (5 bases). This CDR3 is 13 amino acids long. The V gene lost 5 bases and the J gene lost 1 base, with 8 bases spanning the gap. Per the germline V gene, CDR1 is SGHTA and CDR2 is FQGNSA. This chain's CDR3 is CASSHDSNYGYTF. The CDR3 DNA follows: TGTGCCAGCAGCCACGACAGTAACTATGGCTACACCTTC.

In its sample, this clone was seen a few times. V usage is TRBV5-1 and J usage is TRBJ2-1; TRBD2 matches 7 bases. This CDR3 spans 15 amino acids. Trimming at V came to 0 bases and at J to 4 bases, leaving 4 bases not matched to a gene. Germline assignment: CDR1 SGHRS and CDR2 YFSETQ. The CDR3 is CASSLVSSGYNEQFF. CDR3 sequence (DNA): TGCGCCAGCAGCTTGGTTTCTAGCGGATACAATGAGCAGTTCTTC.

The CDR3 region has the DNA TGCGCCAGCAGGGACAGGGTGCGCGCAGATACGCAGTATTTT. Amino acids: CASRDRVRADTQYF. V gene TRBV5-1 combines with J gene TRBJ2-3; the match to TRBD1 covers 8 bases. CDR1 and CDR2 (germline): SGHRS, YFSETQ. Germline trimming cut 5 bases from V and 4 bases from J; bases unmatched to any gene: 6. This CDR3 is built from 14 residues.

This clone was seen more than once but under ten times. The rearrangement uses TRBV4-1 and TRBJ1-5; D is unclear. CDR3 length: 14 amino acids. In germline, CDR1 is MGHRA, CDR2 YSYEKL. V was trimmed by 1 base and J by 6 bases, leaving 10 bases between them. CDR3 amino acids: CASSQALDGQPQHF. The CDR3 DNA sequence: TGCGCCAGCAGCCAAGCGTTAGATGGTCAGCCCCAGCATTTT.

The chain combines TRBV7-2 with TRBJ2-7; maybe TRBD1 (6 bases). V lost 1 base and J lost 3, with 19 bases in between. Per germline, CDR1 SGHTA and CDR2 FQGNSA. CDR3 length: 17 residues. The CDR3 protein is CASSLDRQGIVNYEQYF. The CDR3, as DNA: TGTGCCAGCAGCTTAGATCGTCAGGGGATAGTCAACTACGAGCAGTACTTC.

This clone was recorded at least ten times. Additional DNA sequences in this sample encode the identical CDR3. This rearrangement joins TRBV29-1 to TRBJ1-2; TRBD1 might be the D (5 bases). Between the trimmed V and J ends, which lost 4 bases and 5 bases, there was a span of 8 bases. The CDR3 runs 11 residues. Germline CDR1 and CDR2: SQVTM and ANQGSEA. The CDR3 loop reads CSVAGYYGYTF. The CDR3 nucleotides are TGCAGCGTTGCAGGGTATTATGGCTACACCTTC.

This chain links TRBV27 with TRBJ2-4; D may be TRBD1 (6 bases). The V end was cut by 4 bases, the J end by 4 bases, with 11 bases between. Germline loops: CDR1 MNHEY, CDR2 SMNVEV (reference sequence). There are 14 residues in the CDR3. The CDR3 DNA follows: TGTGCCAGCAGTTCATGGGACACAAAAAACATTCAGTACTTC. Encoded protein: CASSSWDTKNIQYF.

The genes are TRBV19 and TRBJ2-4; 9 bases map to TRBD1. The germline gives CDR1 LNHDA, CDR2 SQIVND (reference sequence). This CDR3 is 17 amino acids long. The trim removed 7 bases at V and 0 bases at J, leaving 10 bases unmatched. This chain's CDR3 is CASKGTGMGVAKNIQYF. In DNA form, the CDR3 reads TGTGCCAGTAAAGGGACAGGGATGGGGGTAGCCAAAAACATTCAGTACTTC.

This clone was detected only a few times. The chain carries TRBV19 and TRBJ1-2; a weak D match, TRBD1 (6 bases). The CDR3 has 15 residues. Germline assignment: CDR1 LNHDA and CDR2 SQIVND (reference sequence). Trimming stripped 5 bases from V and 7 bases from J, with 20 bases between. The CDR3: CASSADGTGLGGYTF. DNA for the CDR3: TGTGCCAGTAGTGCCGACGGAACAGGGTTGGGTGGCTACACCTTC.

This clone was counted a few times. This rearrangement joins TRBV30 to TRBJ2-2; D is possibly TRBD2 (5 bases). The V gene's germline CDR1 is GTSNPN and CDR2 SVGIG (reference sequence). V gave up 4 bases and J gave up 10 bases, with 13 bases separating them. The CDR3 runs to 12 residues. CDR3 in amino acids: CAWTGSGEELFF. CDR3 nucleotide sequence: TGTGCCTGGACTGGGAGTGGGGAGGAGCTGTTTTTT.

The genes are TRBV7-8 and TRBJ1-1; D is undetermined. Germline V CDR1 and CDR2: SGHVS, FQNEAQ. The V end was cut by 5 bases, the J end by 11 bases, with 15 bases between. The CDR3 extends over 12 amino acids. Written as DNA, the CDR3 is TGTGCCAGCAGCCCGGACGGAGGTTGGGCTTTCTTT. It codes for CASSPDGGWAFF.

This clone was seen only a few times. The chain employs TRBV30 and TRBJ2-7, with 9 bases lining up with TRBD1. CDR1 and CDR2 from the germline V gene are GTSNPN and SVGIG (reference sequence). Trimming at V came to 8 bases and at J to 4 bases, leaving 6 bases not matched to a gene. The CDR3 loop spans 12 amino acids. DNA of the CDR3: TGTGCCGGGGGACAGGGTCAGTACGAGCAGTACTTC. This encodes CAGGQGQYEQYF.

V and J are TRBV9 and TRBJ1-2; tentative D call: TRBD1 (6 bases). Germline CDR1 SGDLS, CDR2 YYNGEE. V lost 0 bases, J lost 7 bases, and 10 bases lay in between. The CDR3 spans 13 residues. In DNA, the CDR3 is TGTGCCAGCAGCGTAGGGGACATTGGTGGCTACACCTTC. Encoded protein: CASSVGDIGGYTF.

Remarks on this clone: One end of the junction does not line up with germline, which may come from a read error. The rearrangement uses TRBV14 and TRBJ2-7; the match to TRBD1 covers 8 bases. The CDR3 covers 11 residues. The germline V gene has CDR1 SGHDN and CDR2 FVKESK. DNA for the CDR3: TGTGCCAGCAGCCAAGTAAGGACAGGGCATTTC. This gives the protein CASSQVRTGHF.

The chain joins TRBV5-1 to TRBJ1-2, with 9 bases identical to TRBD1. Unmatched junction bases numbered 5, after V lost 4 bases and J lost 4 bases. The CDR3 is made up of 14 amino acids. CDR1 is SGHRS and CDR2 is YFSETQ in the germline V gene. Written as DNA, the CDR3 is TGCGCCAGCAGCGAGGACAGGGGAGTCTATGGCTACACCTTC. Protein sequence: CASSEDRGVYGYTF.

The V call is TRBV7-8, the J call TRBJ1-1, with 7 nucleotides matching TRBD1. V shed 5 bases, J shed 5 bases, and the junction held 5 bases outside the gene matches. CDR3 size: 13 residues. CDR1 is SGHVS, CDR2 FQNEAQ, per germline. DNA for the CDR3: TGTGCCAGCAGCCGACAGGGCAGAACTGAAGCTTTCTTT. It is translated as CASSRQGRTEAFF. The full variable domain, rest sourced from reference TRBV7-8 and TRBJ1-1, is GAGVSQSPRYKVAKRGQDVALRCDPISGHVSLFWYQQALGQGPEFLTYFQNEAQLDKSGLPSDRFFAERPEGSVSTLKIQRTQQEDSAVYLCASSRQGRTEAFFGQGTRLTVV.

This clone turned up a few times. This CDR3 is also generated by other DNA sequences in the sample. This chain connects TRBV29-1 to TRBJ1-2, with 7 positions matching TRBD1. The CDR3 sequence is 14 residues long. Trimming at V came to 1 base and at J to 0 bases, leaving 2 bases not matched to a gene. Germline V gives CDR1 SQVTM, CDR2 ANQGSEA. The CDR3 DNA reads as TGCAGCGTTGAAGGCAGGGGGACTAACTATGGCTACACCTTC. Amino acids: CSVEGRGTNYGYTF.

This clone was detected ten times or more. CDR3 amino acids: CASSVTDTNSPLHF. The CDR3, as DNA: TGTGCCAGCAGCGTAACGGACACAAATTCACCCCTCCACTTT. The chain links TRBV9 to TRBJ1-6, with D tentatively TRBD1 (5 bases). Trimming pared 1 base from V and 7 bases from J, leaving 9 bases between. CDR1 is SGDLS and CDR2 is YYNGEE in the germline V gene. This CDR3 contains 14 residues.

This rearrangement joins TRBV10-2 to TRBJ2-2; D might be TRBD2 (6 bases). V lost 7 bases to trimming and J lost 3 bases, with 12 bases between them. Germline V lookup: CDR1 WSHSY, CDR2 SAAADI. CDR3 length equals 14 residues. This CDR3 reads CASKMAGHTGELFF. The CDR3 nucleotides read TGCGCCAGCAAAATGGCGGGACACACCGGGGAGCTGTTTTTT.

The V call is TRBV10-2, the J call TRBJ2-1; 11 nucleotides align to TRBD2. Trimming took 0 bases from V and 8 from J; bases not matched to a gene: 6. The CDR3 spans 16 residues. Per the germline V gene, CDR1 is WSHSY and CDR2 is SAAADI. CDR3 nucleotide sequence: TGCGCCAGCAGTGAGTCCACACTAGCGGGAGCCTATGAGCAGTTCTTC. It codes for CASSESTLAGAYEQFF.

V and J are TRBV6-5 and TRBJ2-7; unclear D gene. V gave up 0 bases and J gave up 5 bases, with 11 bases separating them. The CDR3 consists of 14 residues. From germline, CDR1 is MNHEY and CDR2 SVGAGI. The CDR3 DNA is TGTGCCAGCAGTTACTCGTTCGCGGTCAACGAGCAGTACTTC. It encodes CASSYSFAVNEQYF.

The chain joins TRBV6-6 to TRBJ1-5; TRBD1 matches at 7 bases. The CDR3 is 15 amino acids. The trim removed 5 bases at V and 0 bases at J, leaving 4 bases unmatched. Germline CDR1 MNHNY, CDR2 SVGAGI (reference sequence). CDR3 coding DNA: TGTGCCAGCAGTCGGGACAGCTATAGCAATCAGCCCCAGCATTTT. Its translation: CASSRDSYSNQPQHF.

This clone has more than one count but fewer than ten. The chain recombines TRBV27 with TRBJ2-7; TRBD2 agrees at 7 bases. The CDR3 has 16 residues. V shed 1 base, J shed 0 bases, and the junction held 6 bases outside the gene matches. CDR1 is MNHEY and CDR2 is SMNVEV in the germline V gene (reference sequence). In DNA, the CDR3 is TGTGCCAGCAGTTTATATAGCGGGTGGGCCTCCTACGAGCAGTACTTC. It codes for CASSLYSGWASYEQYF.

The chain links TRBV7-8 to TRBJ2-4; weak D call: TRBD2 (5 bases). This CDR3 is 12 amino acids long. Per germline, CDR1 SGHVS and CDR2 FQNEAQ. V was shortened by 4 bases and J by 7 bases, with 8 bases between the two germline ends. CDR3 sequence reads: CASSSRGNIQYF. The CDR3 nucleotides are TGTGCCAGCAGCTCGAGAGGGAACATTCAGTACTTC.

The chain employs TRBV19 and TRBJ2-5, with D maybe TRBD1 (6 bases). Deletions cut 3 bases from V and 2 bases from J, with 13 bases between. Germline CDR1 is LNHDA and CDR2 is SQIVND (reference sequence). This CDR3 is built from 15 residues. The CDR3 is CASSISGAVQETQYF. The CDR3 coding sequence is TGTGCCAGTAGTATCTCAGGGGCAGTACAAGAGACCCAGTACTTC.

This rearrangement joins TRBV6-5 to TRBJ1-1, with D hard to call. Germline V gene data show CDR1 as MNHEY and CDR2 as SVGAGI. V lost 0 bases to trimming and J lost 9 bases, with 17 bases between them. This CDR3 has 15 residues. The CDR3, as DNA: TGTGCCAGCAGTTACTCTTCCCGTGACATCGCGAAAGCTTTCTTT. Translated: CASSYSSRDIAKAFF.

The chain couples TRBV7-6 to TRBJ1-4; a weak D match, TRBD1 (6 bases). Germline loops: CDR1 SGHVS, CDR2 FNYEAQ. V lost 2 bases to trimming and J lost 3 bases, with 13 bases between them. The CDR3 loop spans 16 amino acids. CDR3: CASSLSPGVANEKLFF. The CDR3 DNA follows: TGTGCCAGCAGCTTATCGCCAGGGGTGGCTAATGAAAAACTGTTTTTT.

The chain employs TRBV6-6 and TRBJ2-6; D possibly corresponds to TRBD2 (6 bases). V lost 0 bases to trimming and J lost 2 bases, with 8 bases between them. The CDR3 sequence is 16 residues long. Per germline, CDR1 MNHNY and CDR2 SVGAGI (reference sequence). The CDR3 bases are TGTGCCAGCAGTTACTCGCGGGGAACTGGGGCCAACGTCCTGACTTTC. It translates to CASSYSRGTGANVLTF.

This clone was seen at least ten times. This chain connects TRBV7-9 to TRBJ1-2; the D is unclear. The CDR3 loop spans 15 amino acids. Trimming took 5 bases from V and 2 from J, leaving 15 bases between them. Germline V gene data show CDR1 as SEHNR and CDR2 as FQNEAQ (reference sequence). CDR3 sequence reads: CASSPGSSANYGYTF. CDR3 coding DNA: TGTGCCAGCAGCCCTGGTTCGAGTGCCAACTATGGCTACACCTTC.

The CDR3 DNA follows: TGTGCCAGCAGGCCTACGACTAGCGGGGACTCCTACGAGCAGTACTTC. Translating it yields CASRPTTSGDSYEQYF. This sequence joins TRBV7-2 and TRBJ2-7; 11 bases are a match to TRBD2. CDR1 is SGHTA, CDR2 FQGNSA, per germline. The CDR3 has 16 amino acids. V was pared by 6 bases and J by 0 bases, with 7 bases of the junction left unmatched. Looking up the rest from reference TRBV7-2 and TRBJ2-7 gives the full variable domain: GAGVSQSPSNKVTEKGKDVELRCDPISGHTALYWYRQSLGQGLEFLIYFQGNSAPDKSGLPSDRFSAERTGGSVSTLTIQRTQQEDSAVYLCASRPTTSGDSYEQYFGPGTRLTVT.